A single sample is the source of the 9 T cell receptor beta chains below, sequenced in a study of early T cells in non-severe SARS-CoV-2 infection. TCRdb passed the 5' RACE reads through MiXCR, listing each CDR3 protein once. This sample carries around 80,000 distinct CDR3 sequences, under 15% of them seen once, and the ten largest clones take about 6.1%. The sample was whole blood. The source of these receptors is an adult who was a healthcare worker with PCR-confirmed SARS-CoV-2 infection or an uninfected control (not recorded which).

The sample holds many counts of this clonotype. This rearrangement joins TRBV18 to TRBJ2-6, with D possibly being TRBD2 (6 bases). The germline gives CDR1 KGHSH, CDR2 LQKENI. This CDR3 region has 14 residues. Deletions cut 6 bases from V and 0 bases from J, with 6 bases between. The CDR3 DNA reads as TGTGCCAGCTCGGACTACTCTGGGGCCAACGTCCTGACTTTC. Its translation is CASSDYSGANVLTF.

This clonotype showed up many times. This rearrangement joins TRBV12-3 or TRBV12-4 to TRBJ2-3; D not resolved. The length of the CDR3 is 14 residues. Trimming left V 9 bases short and J 2 bases short, with 15 bases between. CDR3 sequence (DNA): TGTGCCAGTTTATTGGGTCAGAACACAGATACGCAGTATTTT. Its translation: CASLLGQNTDTQYF.

The chain has TRBV20-1 and TRBJ2-3; D might be TRBD2 (5 bases). The CDR3 sequence is 16 residues long. Trimming took 0 bases from V and 0 from J, leaving 13 bases between them. The germline gives CDR1 DFQATT, CDR2 SNEGSKA (reference sequence). The CDR3 region has the DNA TGCAGTGCTAGAGATCTCTTAGCGACTAGCACAGATACGCAGTATTTT. Its translation: CSARDLLATSTDTQYF.

This clonotype was observed a few times. The chain has TRBV20-1 and TRBJ2-3; tentative D call: TRBD2 (6 bases). CDR3 length: 13 amino acids. Looked up from germline, CDR1 is DFQATT and CDR2 is SNEGSKA (reference sequence). V was pared by 7 bases and J by 0 bases, with 11 bases between. The CDR3 is CSVGGASTDTQYF. Written as DNA, the CDR3 is TGCAGTGTAGGCGGGGCTAGCACAGATACGCAGTATTTT.

This clonotype was observed a few times. This chain uses TRBV7-2 with TRBJ2-2, with TRBD1 as a possible D gene (5 bases). CDR1 SGHTA and CDR2 FQGNSA come from the germline V gene. CDR3 length: 15 amino acids. V gave up 2 bases and J gave up 5 bases, with 12 bases separating them. CDR3 loop: CASSLRRTRTGELFF. CDR3 coding DNA: TGTGCCAGCAGCTTAAGAAGGACAAGGACCGGGGAGCTGTTTTTT.

The chain couples TRBV12-3 or TRBV12-4 to TRBJ2-3; D gene ambiguous. The V and J ends lost 3 bases and 4 bases respectively, with 11 bases between them. The CDR3 runs to 14 residues. The CDR3 coding sequence is TGTGCCAGCAGTTTCCAGCGAGTGGCAGATACGCAGTATTTT. Amino acid sequence: CASSFQRVADTQYF.

This clonotype occurred many times. The chain recombines TRBV12-3 or TRBV12-4 with TRBJ1-5; 8 bases are a match to TRBD1. The CDR3 is made up of 12 amino acids. The V segment lost 6 bases and the J segment 9 bases; nucleotides outside the gene matches: 4. The chain's CDR3 is CASSRTGWPQHF. CDR3 nucleotide sequence: TGTGCCAGCAGCCGGACAGGGTGGCCCCAGCATTTT.

V is TRBV9 and J is TRBJ2-2, with 7 positions matching TRBD1. Looked up from germline, CDR1 is SGDLS and CDR2 is YYNGEE. V lost 4 bases to trimming and J lost 3 bases; unmatched junction nucleotides: 9. The length of the CDR3 is 16 residues. The CDR3 loop is CASSPRGQTDTGELFF. CDR3 nucleotide sequence: TGTGCCAGCAGCCCAAGGGGACAGACTGACACCGGGGAGCTGTTTTTT.

This clonotype came up a few times. The chain couples TRBV21-1 to TRBJ2-7; the table's D gene call, TRBD2, was not cross checked with the DNA. TRBV21-1 is recorded as a pseudogene. This CDR3 has 15 residues. The CDR3 region is CASSKSSVNPYEQYF. DNA for the CDR3: TGTGCCAGCAGCAAGTCTAGCGTGAACCCCTACGAGCAGTACTTC.